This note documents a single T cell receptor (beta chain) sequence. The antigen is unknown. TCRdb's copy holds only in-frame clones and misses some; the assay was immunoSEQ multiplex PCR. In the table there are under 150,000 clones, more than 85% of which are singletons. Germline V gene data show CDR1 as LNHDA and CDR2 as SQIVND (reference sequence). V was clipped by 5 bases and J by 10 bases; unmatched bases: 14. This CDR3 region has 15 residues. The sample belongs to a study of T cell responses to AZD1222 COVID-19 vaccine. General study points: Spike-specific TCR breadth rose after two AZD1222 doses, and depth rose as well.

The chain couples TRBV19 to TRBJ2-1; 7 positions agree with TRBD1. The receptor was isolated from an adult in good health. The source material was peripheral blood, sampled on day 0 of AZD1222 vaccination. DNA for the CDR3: TGTGCCAGTAGTTCGACAGGGTCTGGAGTTAGAGAGCAGTTCTTC. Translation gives CASSSTGSGVREQFF. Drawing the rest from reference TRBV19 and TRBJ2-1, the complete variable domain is DGGITQSPKYLFRKEGQNVTLSCEQNLNHDAMYWYRQDPGQGLRLIYYSQIVNDFQKGDIAEGYSVSREKKESFPLTVTSAQKNPTAFYLCASSSTGSGVREQFFGPGTRLTVL.